The T cell receptor beta chain under discussion was sequenced for a study of blood T cell repertoires in COVID-19. Study-level information: Some COVID-19 samples were acute and others convalescent; all came from the United States, Italy and Spain. PBMCs, B-cell-depleted T cells, or T cells provided the cDNA or gDNA that made up the material.

The CDR3 totals 17 residues. Per the germline V gene, CDR1 is SEHNR and CDR2 is FQNEAQ (reference sequence). V dropped 5 bases and J dropped 0; count of bases not matched to a gene: 8. Study processing details: Cell counts per sample came from amplifying reference gene primers. The assay was immunoSEQ multiplex PCR, and TCRdb's table has in-frame clones only and misses some. V, J and clone size are those of that table, while D and trimming were read from the DNA. The table includes around 78,000 clones, approximately 86% detected once. The TCR comes from a woman in her fifties or sixties with acute or convalescent COVID-19. Sample: peripheral blood. The chain carries TRBV7-9 and TRBJ2-3; 10 bases align to TRBD2. This CDR3 is CASSVTSGLTSTDTQYF. CDR3 nucleotide sequence: TGTGCCAGCAGCGTGACTAGCGGGCTTACTAGCACAGATACGCAGTATTTT.